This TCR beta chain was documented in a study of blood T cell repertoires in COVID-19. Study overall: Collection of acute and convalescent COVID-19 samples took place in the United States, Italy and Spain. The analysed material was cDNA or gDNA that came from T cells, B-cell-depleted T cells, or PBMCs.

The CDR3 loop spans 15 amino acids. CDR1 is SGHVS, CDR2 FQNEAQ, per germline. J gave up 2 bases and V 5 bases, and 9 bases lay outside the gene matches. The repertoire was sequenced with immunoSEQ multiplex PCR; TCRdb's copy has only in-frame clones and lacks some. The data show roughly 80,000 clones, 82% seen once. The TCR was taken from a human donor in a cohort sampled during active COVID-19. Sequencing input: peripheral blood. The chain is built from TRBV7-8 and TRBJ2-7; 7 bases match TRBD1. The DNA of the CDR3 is TGTGCCAGCAGCACACGGGACAGCAGAACCTACGAGCAGTACTTC. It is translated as CASSTRDSRTYEQYF.